The clone carrying this TCR beta chain was counted once. This table comes from immunoSEQ multiplex PCR, and its TCRdb copy is limited to in-frame clones, with some not included. The sample has 70,000 to 95,000 clones, about 95% seen once; the top ten hold 4% to 5.5%. This specimen belongs to a study of blood T cell repertoires in COVID-19. The sequence derives from a human donor with active COVID-19. The donor label of this sample is uncertain. Sequencing was done on a sample of peripheral blood.

The CDR3 DNA sequence: TGTGCCAGCAGCGCGGAGGGGATGGCAGGGGGTGAAGCTTTCTTT. This sequence encodes CASSAEGMAGGEAFF. The chain carries TRBV9 and TRBJ1-1; TRBD1 aligns across 7 bases. The V segment lost 3 bases and the J segment 7 bases; nucleotides outside the gene matches: 12. Germline loops: CDR1 SGDLS, CDR2 YYNGEE. CDR3 length: 15 amino acids.